What follows are 20 T cell receptor beta chains derived from one specimen sequenced in a study of monozygotic twins with inflammatory bowel disease. TCRdb re-called the 5' RACE reads and gives one entry per CDR3 protein, without DNA. The sample table sets out over 350,000 distinct CDR3 sequences. Specimen: blood. These receptors were collected from a human donor with ulcerative colitis or Crohn's disease, or a healthy co-twin of an affected twin (not recorded which).

This chain connects TRBV5-1 to TRBJ2-2. The CDR3 sequence is 15 residues long. Germline values: CDR1 SGHRS, CDR2 YFSETQ. CDR3 protein: CASSLDPSNTGELFF.

The rearrangement links TRBV19 to TRBJ2-7; lacking DNA, the TRBD1 call made by TCRdb goes unchecked. The germline gives CDR1 LNHDA, CDR2 SQIVND (reference sequence). The CDR3 has 14 residues. The CDR3 reads CASSIGGGHYEQYF. The entire variable domain, with the rest obtained from reference TRBV19 and TRBJ2-7, is as follows: DGGITQSPKYLFRKEGQNVTLSCEQNLNHDAMYWYRQDPGQGLRLIYYSQIVNDFQKGDIAEGYSVSREKKESFPLTVTSAQKNPTAFYLCASSIGGGHYEQYFGPGTRLTVT.

The chain joins TRBV4-1 to TRBJ2-1; TCRdb calls TRBD1, which cannot be checked without DNA. This CDR3 has 17 amino acids. Germline lookup yields CDR1 MGHRA and CDR2 YSYEKL. CDR3: CASSQPTQGLGYNEQFF.

The rearrangement joins TRBV6-2 or TRBV6-3 to TRBJ1-5; without DNA, the TCRdb call of TRBD1 cannot be checked. This CDR3 region has 20 residues. Germline CDR1 and CDR2: MNHEY and SVGEGT. CDR3 in amino acids: CASSYSMVTGTRYSNQPQHF.

The genes are TRBV5-1 and TRBJ2-2; TCRdb returns TRBD1, unconfirmable since there is no DNA. The CDR3 sequence is 15 residues long. The germline V gene has CDR1 SGHRS and CDR2 YFSETQ. The CDR3 is CASSLGQGIAGELFF.

V is TRBV25-1 and J is TRBJ1-2; TCRdb gives TRBD1 as the D gene, but with no DNA this cannot be confirmed. CDR1 is MGHDK, CDR2 SYGVNS, per germline. The CDR3 totals 13 residues. This CDR3 reads CASSKTGFYGYTF.

The V gene is TRBV4-3, the J gene TRBJ2-7. The germline CDR1 and CDR2 sequences are LGHNA and YSLEER. There are 15 residues in the CDR3. Here the CDR3 reads CASSQVASGPYEQYF.

This chain joins TRBV4-1 and TRBJ2-1; the TCRdb D gene call, TRBD1, has no DNA to confirm it. The CDR3 has 15 amino acids. The germline V gene encodes CDR1 MGHRA and CDR2 YSYEKL. The CDR3 protein is CASSQVSQGADEQFF.

The genes are TRBV5-1 and TRBJ2-5; TCRdb proposes TRBD1, but this gene call is untestable without DNA. This CDR3 has 18 residues. Germline lookup yields CDR1 SGHRS and CDR2 YFSETQ. CDR3 protein: CASSSRPGTGAPEETQYF.

The chain uses TRBV7-9 and TRBJ2-4; TCRdb outputs TRBD1, but without DNA this stays unchecked. This CDR3 is 15 amino acids long. CDR1 and CDR2 from the germline V gene are SEHNR and FQNEAQ (reference sequence). The CDR3 here is CASSTHPGAKNIQYF.

The V call is TRBV20-1, the J call TRBJ1-3; no DNA is available, so the TRBD1 call from TCRdb remains unchecked. CDR1 DFQATT and CDR2 SNEGSKA come from the germline V gene (reference sequence). The CDR3 sequence is 16 residues long. The CDR3 loop is CSARGLGGASGNTIYF.

This chain joins TRBV6-2 or TRBV6-3 and TRBJ1-1; TCRdb proposes TRBD1, but this gene call is untestable without DNA. CDR3 length: 14 residues. The germline V gene has CDR1 MNHEY and CDR2 SVGEGT. CDR3: CASSRTVSGAEAFF.

This chain links TRBV6-5 with TRBJ2-1; TCRdb's D call of TRBD2 is untestable without DNA. CDR1 is MNHEY, CDR2 SVGAGI, per germline. The CDR3 sequence is 18 residues long. The CDR3 sequence: CASSYRYGLAGSYNEQFF.

The rearrangement uses TRBV27 and TRBJ2-3; TCRdb names TRBD1, which stays unverified in the absence of DNA. Germline CDR1 is MNHEY and CDR2 is SMNVEV (reference sequence). The CDR3 contains 15 residues. CDR3 residues: CASRRGTGVTDTQYF.

The chain combines TRBV24-1 with TRBJ2-3. Germline CDR1 is KGHDR and CDR2 is SFDVKD. The CDR3 runs 15 residues. CDR3 in amino acids: CATSAYDFSTDTQYF.

V gene TRBV7-9 combines with J gene TRBJ1-1; lacking DNA, the TRBD1 call made by TCRdb goes unchecked. The V gene's germline CDR1 is SEHNR and CDR2 FQNEAQ (reference sequence). CDR3 length: 16 residues. CDR3 amino acids: CASSPPGTGNGAEAFF. Variable domain in full (rest from reference TRBV7-9 and TRBJ1-1): DTGVSQNPRHKITKRGQNVTFRCDPISEHNRLYWYRQTLGQGPEFLTYFQNEAQLEKSRLLSDRFSAERPKGSFSTLEIQRTEQGDSAMYLCASSPPGTGNGAEAFFGQGTRLTVV.

The chain couples TRBV11-2 to TRBJ1-4; TCRdb selects TRBD1, and the lack of DNA leaves this call unchecked. The CDR3 covers 17 residues. CDR1 and CDR2 (germline): SGHAT, FQNNGV. CDR3 sequence: CASSLEIGGSVNEKLFF.

The rearrangement uses TRBV20-1 and TRBJ2-2; TCRdb outputs TRBD1, but without DNA this stays unchecked. In germline, CDR1 is DFQATT, CDR2 SNEGSKA (reference sequence). CDR3 length: 15 amino acids. The CDR3: CSAFATGTGAGELFF.

J is TRBJ2-7 and V is TRBV11-1; absent DNA, TCRdb's TRBD2 call cannot be checked. Germline-derived CDR1 and CDR2 are SGHAT and FQDESV (reference sequence). The CDR3 is made up of 19 amino acids. The CDR3 is CASSPGLAGGPRGSYEQYF.

This sequence joins TRBV15 and TRBJ1-1; TCRdb's assignment of TRBD1 cannot be checked, as there is no DNA. This CDR3 is 16 amino acids long. Germline assignment: CDR1 LNHNV and CDR2 YYDKDF (reference sequence). This chain's CDR3 is CATSRDRDPEDTEAFF. Together with reference TRBV15 and TRBJ1-1, the CDR3 gives the full variable domain: DAMVIQNPRYQVTQFGKPVTLSCSQTLNHNVMYWYQQKSSQAPKLLFHYYDKDFNNEADTPDNFQSRRPNTSFCFLDIRSPGLGDTAMYLCATSRDRDPEDTEAFFGQGTRLTVV.